This entry is about one TCR beta chain. The data stem from a study of T cell changes during pregnancy in multiple sclerosis. TCRdb keeps only in-frame clones here, not all; method: immunoSEQ multiplex PCR. The sample holds 75,000 to 100,000 clones; 85% to 95% are singletons and the top ten take 2% to 2.5%. This CDR3 has 17 amino acids. With 7 bases clipped from V and 7 bases from J, the junction kept 11 bases outside the gene matches. From germline, CDR1 is MNHEY and CDR2 SMNVEV (reference sequence). This clonotype was obtained from a female donor with multiple sclerosis, enrolled in a pregnancy study. The chain is built from TRBV27 and TRBJ2-1, with 15 bases matching TRBD2. The sequences come from peripheral blood, collected after pregnancy. CDR3 nucleotides: TGTGCCAGCACGCAACTCCCGGGACTAGCGGGAGGAAATGAGCAGTTCTTC. Its protein is CASTQLPGLAGGNEQFF.